A single sample gave rise to the 10 T cell receptor beta chains below, sequenced in a study of cytomegalovirus exposure and HLA in healthy donors (dated by TCRdb to the late 2010s). Libraries were prepared through the immunoSEQ multiplex PCR assay. The multiplex PCR relied on a mix of 60 forward primers for TCR Vbeta segments and 13 reverse primers for TCR Jbeta segments. TCRdb mirrors the immuneACCESS table, restricted to in-frame sequences. Some clones are absent from its copies; in checked studies, under half trace to an unresolved V gene, and the reason for the others is unknown. This sample holds some 240,000 clones; around 90% were observed only once. The ten largest clonotypes hold 1.5% to 2% of the sample. Sequencing was performed on PBMCs. These receptor sequences come from a girl aged 2 to 10 in good health and CMV-seronegative.

The gene calls are TRBV28 and TRBJ2-4, with 10 bases that match TRBD1. The CDR3 totals 19 residues. CDR1 is MDHEN, CDR2 SYDVKM, per germline. V gave up 7 bases and J gave up 1 base; unmatched junction bases: 16. CDR3 protein: CASTWGTGESQDAKNIQYF. In DNA form, the CDR3 reads TGTGCCAGCACCTGGGGGACAGGGGAGTCCCAGGACGCCAAAAACATTCAGTACTTC.

CDR3 in amino acids: CASSRRWGGTSGGVEETQYF. The CDR3, as DNA: TGTGCCAGCAGCCGCCGTTGGGGAGGGACTAGCGGGGGGGTCGAAGAGACCCAGTACTTC. The chain couples TRBV7-8 to TRBJ2-5; 16 bases are shared with TRBD2. Germline V lookup: CDR1 SGHVS, CDR2 FQNEAQ. The CDR3 loop spans 20 amino acids. J lost 3 bases, V lost 5 bases, and 15 bases had no gene match.

The chain couples TRBV10-1 to TRBJ2-7; no reliable D call. V was pared by 3 bases and J by 1 base, with 13 bases between. This CDR3 region has 15 residues. Germline CDR1 is WNHNN and CDR2 is SYGVQD (reference sequence). CDR3 in amino acids: CASSDLRSSSYEQYF. The DNA for the CDR3 is TGCGCCAGCAGTGACCTCAGGTCGTCTTCCTACGAGCAGTACTTC.

V is TRBV7-6 and J is TRBJ2-7, with 11 bases that match TRBD2. CDR1 SGHVS and CDR2 FNYEAQ come from the germline V gene. The V and J ends lost 3 bases and 2 bases, in that order; junction bases with no gene match: 0. This CDR3 has 14 amino acids. Written as DNA, the CDR3 is TGTGCCAGCAGCTTTAGCGGGGGGGCCTACGAGCAGTACTTC. It is translated as CASSFSGGAYEQYF.

The CDR3 region has the DNA TGTGCCAGCAGCCCTACTAGCGGGGTTTACAATGAGCAGTTCTTC. Translation gives CASSPTSGVYNEQFF. J is TRBJ2-1 and V is TRBV14, with TRBD2 identical over 10 bases. This CDR3 is built from 15 residues. Trimming removed 4 bases from V and 4 bases from J; junction bases left unmatched: 4. Germline values: CDR1 SGHDN, CDR2 FVKESK.

The CDR3 loop reads CASSDTKSGTGVYGYTF. CDR3 bases: TGCGCCAGCAGTGATACAAAATCCGGGACAGGGGTCTATGGCTACACCTTC. This chain connects TRBV10-1 to TRBJ1-2; 10 bases line up with TRBD1. V lost 3 bases, J lost 4 bases, and 11 bases stayed unmatched. The CDR3 totals 17 residues. Germline lookup yields CDR1 WNHNN and CDR2 SYGVQD (reference sequence).

V gene TRBV6-1 combines with J gene TRBJ2-5, with TRBD2 identical over 14 bases. This CDR3 spans 15 amino acids. CDR1 and CDR2 (germline): MNHNS, SASEGT. The V segment lost 4 bases and the J segment 2 bases; nucleotides outside the gene matches: 0. Here the CDR3 DNA reads TGTGCCAGCAGTGGACTAGCGGGGGGGCAAGAGACCCAGTACTTC. It yields the protein CASSGLAGGQETQYF.

This clone appeared a few times. The CDR3 bases are TGTGCCAGCAGGGGGCGTGGGGGACAGGCCGAAGCTTTCTTT. The encoded protein is CASRGRGGQAEAFF. The chain links TRBV6-5 to TRBJ1-1; 8 bases match TRBD1. Germline V gives CDR1 MNHEY, CDR2 SVGAGI. The CDR3 is 14 residues long. V lost 6 bases to trimming and J lost 8 bases; unmatched junction nucleotides: 11.

The chain recombines TRBV27 with TRBJ2-1; 9 bases are shared with TRBD1. This CDR3 region has 15 residues. CDR1 and CDR2 from the germline V gene are MNHEY and SMNVEV (reference sequence). Trimming removed 5 bases from V and 9 bases from J; junction bases left unmatched: 11. CDR3 sequence reads: CASSPLGTGTSEQFF. CDR3 nucleotide sequence: TGTGCCAGCAGTCCCCTCGGGACAGGGACCAGTGAGCAGTTCTTC.

The chain links TRBV15 to TRBJ2-7; no clear D gene. V was pared by 0 bases and J by 3 bases, with 9 bases between. This CDR3 comprises 14 residues. CDR1 is LNHNV and CDR2 is YYDKDF in the germline V gene (reference sequence). The CDR3 region is CATSRDNSFYEQYF. For the CDR3, the DNA is TGTGCCACCAGCAGAGATAATAGTTTCTACGAGCAGTACTTC.